This TCR beta chain was identified in a study of T cells after yellow fever vaccination (dated by TCRdb to between 2017 and 2020). Background on the whole study: The SMART-Seq v4 Ultra Low Input RNA kit was used to prepare libraries from fractions with low cell numbers. Blood was drawn at multiple timepoints before and after primary and secondary immunization, with bulk PBMC replicates and cell subsets isolated. Two healthy male donors, one aged 18 to 30 and one aged 30 to 40 years, made up the cohort. To follow T-cell clones before and after primary and booster YFV17D yellow fever vaccination, bulk TCR alpha and beta repertoires were sequenced over time. Points the paper makes about the study in general: A small fraction of clonotypes showed up in both the CD4 and CD8 compartments, probably as a result of convergent recombination. Because only two donors were included in the study, the extent to which the findings can be generalized is limited. Computational filtering was required because FACS-sorted repertoires could contain abundant contaminating clonotypes from the bulk population. The secondary T-cell response was found to be weaker but faster than the primary response, with a peak reached on day 5 rather than on day 15. Most clones expanded after primary vaccination were re-detected after the booster (almost 98% of CD4 and around 88% of CD8), suggesting broad memory maintenance.

The run used an Illumina NovaSeq 6000. Synthesis of TCR cDNA relied on 5'RACE template switching, a step that introduced a universal primer site along with unique molecular identifiers. Priming for cDNA synthesis came from both the TCR alpha and TCR beta constant segments. Libraries were amplified in two PCR steps, with sample barcodes and sequencing adapters added in the second step. Sequencing of libraries was done on Illumina HiSeq 2500 (2x100 bp) or NovaSeq (2x150 bp). Processing in the source paper ran as follows. MIGEC handled demultiplexing of reads and collapsing into UMI consensus sequences, while MiXCR performed V(D)J alignment. Clonotypes responding to the vaccine were identified with edgeR on replicate PBMC samples, with the criteria of FDR below 0.01 and a log2 fold change above 5 up to day 15. Each bulk clonotype was labeled CD4 or CD8 based on which sequenced repertoire, CD4 or CD8, contained the clonotype at higher abundance. The raw public data were reprocessed by TCRdb itself: fastp quality trimming at Q25, MiXCR clonotype calling, in-frame beta chains only. Each CDR3 protein appears once, grouped with its most common genes and DNA. None of the V and J calls come from the authors' own analysis; TCRdb made them. The sample table holds hundreds of thousands of distinct CDR3 sequences, of which around 4% were seen once. The top ten clonotypes cover roughly a quarter of the sample.

The treatment or condition label, read with the paper, signifies: live attenuated yellow fever vaccine strain. At every blood-draw timepoint, two biological replicates of bulk PBMCs were collected. A standard Ficoll-Paque protocol was used to isolate PBMCs from peripheral blood. TriZol was used to extract RNA from bulk PBMCs, CD4 and CD8 fractions, and dextramer-positive and dextramer-negative fractions. The germline V and J ends show losses of 6 bases and 8 bases respectively, and no gene match explains 7 bases of the junction. CDR1 is given as LGHDT and CDR2 as YNNKEL, both from the germline V gene (reference sequence). The CDR3, from cysteine to phenylalanine, totals 13 residues. The CDR3 DNA has 39 bases and is translated from base 1. For this clonotype: What antigen it recognizes has not been identified. Within one base of it there is no much larger clone, and no base qualities were kept.

This TCR was sampled from a man between 18 and 35 years old who received the YFV17D yellow fever vaccine. The sequence joins TRBV3-1 to TRBJ2-1; TRBD1 fits 7 bases in the junction. Material: PBMCs, obtained on the day of the yellow fever booster vaccination. The CDR3 protein sequence reads: CASRETGTDEQFF. The nucleotide sequence reads as follows: TGTGCCAGCAGAGAGACAGGGACGGATGAGCAGTTCTTC.